This entry lists 26 T cell receptor beta chains sequenced from one sample in a study of shared clonotypes between healthy human individuals. Sequencing was performed with immunoSEQ multiplex PCR; in TCRdb, only in-frame clones are kept and a portion is missing. Here the sample spans over a million clones, 70% to 80% being singletons. The specimen sequenced was memory CD4+ T cells from PBMCs. Subset here: CD45RA-negative fraction. These receptors were obtained from a man younger than 35 in good health. Some clones in this sample may be carry-over from other donors' samples.

Concerning this clone: Other DNA sequences from this sample encode an identical CDR3 as well. J is TRBJ2-2 and V is TRBV9, with TRBD2 identical over 13 bases. V trimming: 1 base; J trimming: 5 bases; junction bases outside the gene matches: 2. This CDR3 spans 16 amino acids. CDR1 and CDR2 (germline): SGDLS, YYNGEE. The CDR3 region has the DNA TGTGCCAGCAGCGTAACTAGCGGGAGGGTTACCGGGGAGCTGTTTTTT. This encodes CASSVTSGRVTGELFF.

The chain employs TRBV7-2 and TRBJ2-5; no definite D call. This CDR3 region has 14 residues. Trimming cost V 3 bases and J 6 bases, with 14 bases left between them. Germline loops: CDR1 SGHTA, CDR2 FQGNSA. The CDR3 DNA sequence: TGTGCCAGCAGCTTCAACACCGCGGCGAAGACCCAGTACTTC. It translates to CASSFNTAAKTQYF.

The V call is TRBV27, the J call TRBJ1-5, with unresolved D. With 7 bases removed from V and 2 bases from J, the gap between germline ends came to 21 bases. This CDR3 is built from 17 residues. Germline loops: CDR1 MNHEY, CDR2 SMNVEV (reference sequence). The CDR3 reads CASNAIWSTAGNQPQHF. For the CDR3, the DNA is TGTGCCAGCAACGCTATTTGGTCAACAGCAGGCAATCAGCCCCAGCATTTT.

This chain connects TRBV7-2 to TRBJ2-1; 8 bases match TRBD2. Germline assignment: CDR1 SGHTA and CDR2 FQGNSA. V lost 1 base and J lost 0; bases outside the gene matches: 2. The length of the CDR3 is 16 residues. The CDR3 nucleotides are TGTGCCAGCAGCTTAGGTGCGGGAGGCTCCTACAATGAGCAGTTCTTC. Its translation: CASSLGAGGSYNEQFF.

The V gene is TRBV6-4, the J gene TRBJ2-3, with 7 bases lining up with TRBD2. Germline V gene lookup returns CDR1 MRHNA and CDR2 SNTAGT. The trim removed 0 bases at V and 6 bases at J, leaving 9 bases unmatched. The CDR3 totals 16 residues. The CDR3 region is CASSDSGGTKRDTQYF. The CDR3 DNA reads TGTGCCAGCAGTGACTCGGGAGGGACCAAACGGGATACGCAGTATTTT.

This clone showed up just a few times. This chain links TRBV9 with TRBJ2-1; 7 positions agree with TRBD1. CDR1 and CDR2 from the germline V gene are SGDLS and YYNGEE. This CDR3 region has 17 residues. V shed 3 bases, J shed 4 bases, and the junction held 13 bases outside the gene matches. The CDR3 sequence is CASSAQTGTVAYNEQFF. Here the CDR3 DNA reads TGTGCCAGCAGCGCGCAGACCGGGACAGTAGCTTACAATGAGCAGTTCTTC.

The chain recombines TRBV6-1 with TRBJ1-5; D remains unclear. CDR1 and CDR2 (germline): MNHNS, SASEGT. CDR3 length: 15 residues. Trimming removed 1 base from V and 0 bases from J, with 7 bases in between. The CDR3 DNA sequence: TGTGCCAGCAGTGAAGTAGCTACTAGCAATCAGCCCCAGCATTTT. Protein product: CASSEVATSNQPQHF.

A few counts support this clone. This rearrangement joins TRBV7-9 to TRBJ2-5; the match to TRBD2 covers 16 bases. CDR1 is SEHNR and CDR2 is FQNEAQ in the germline V gene (reference sequence). The trim removed 0 bases at V and 5 bases at J, leaving 3 bases unmatched. The CDR3 runs to 17 residues. The CDR3 bases are TGTGCCAGCAGCTTAGCGGGGACTAGCGGGAGGGCGGAGACCCAGTACTTC. Encoded protein: CASSLAGTSGRAETQYF.

This clone has more than one count but fewer than ten. The chain links TRBV4-2 to TRBJ1-4; D is unclear. V lost 0 bases, J lost 8 bases, and 16 bases lay in between. The germline gives CDR1 LGHNA, CDR2 YNFKEQ. This CDR3 is 16 amino acids long. CDR3 in amino acids: CASSQESLGRGEKLFF. CDR3 nucleotides: TGTGCCAGCAGCCAAGAAAGTTTGGGGAGAGGGGAAAAACTGTTTTTT.

The chain uses TRBV5-5 and TRBJ1-3; D gene ambiguous. Germline CDR1 SGHKS, CDR2 YYEKEE (reference sequence). The CDR3 has 15 amino acids. Trimming took off 1 base at V and 0 bases at J, with 8 bases between the two ends. CDR3 in DNA: TGTGCCAGCAGCTTGTTCGGGGACTCTGGAAACACCATATATTTT. It yields the protein CASSLFGDSGNTIYF. Using reference TRBV5-5 and TRBJ1-3 for the parts outside the CDR3, the full variable domain is DAGVTQSPTHLIKTRGQQVTLRCSPISGHKSVSWYQQVLGQGPQFIFQYYEKEERGRGNFPDRFSARQFPNYSSELNVNALLLGDSALYLCASSLFGDSGNTIYFGEGSWLTVV.

This clone showed up just a few times. The V and J genes are TRBV5-1 and TRBJ2-2, with 9 bases that match TRBD1. CDR1 and CDR2 (germline): SGHRS, YFSETQ. The V and J ends lost 6 bases and 2 bases, in that order; junction bases with no gene match: 5. The CDR3 extends over 15 amino acids. CDR3 nucleotides: TGCGCCAGCAAACTGGGACAGGGAAACACCGGGGAGCTGTTTTTT. It is translated as CASKLGQGNTGELFF.

The chain couples TRBV19 to TRBJ1-5; D may be TRBD1 (6 bases). There are 15 residues in the CDR3. Trimming pared 9 bases from V and 6 bases from J, leaving 21 bases between. CDR1 and CDR2 (germline): LNHDA, SQIVND (reference sequence). CDR3 sequence: CARTWGGHSIQPQHF. The CDR3 DNA sequence: TGTGCCAGGACTTGGGGGGGGCATAGTATTCAGCCCCAGCATTTT.

The chain is built from TRBV7-8 and TRBJ2-1; 10 bases align to TRBD2. V was clipped by 2 bases and J by 6 bases; unmatched bases: 7. Germline values: CDR1 SGHVS, CDR2 FQNEAQ. There are 16 residues in the CDR3. CDR3 sequence (DNA): TGTGCCAGCAGCTTAAATCTAGCGGGGGTTGCCAATGAGCAGTTCTTC. It specifies CASSLNLAGVANEQFF.

CDR3 in DNA: TGTGCCAGCAGCCCCCTAGGCCGAGAACAAGAGACCCAGTACTTC. Encoded protein: CASSPLGREQETQYF. The chain links TRBV14 to TRBJ2-5; D gene unclear. Germline values: CDR1 SGHDN, CDR2 FVKESK. There are 15 residues in the CDR3. V lost 4 bases and J lost 2, with 14 bases in between.

This clone was observed a single time. The chain uses TRBV30 and TRBJ1-3; D gene uncertain. Germline V CDR1 and CDR2: GTSNPN, SVGIG (reference sequence). V lost 2 bases to trimming and J lost 2 bases, with 4 bases between them. The CDR3 is made up of 12 amino acids. CDR3 bases: TGTGCCTGGAGTCGGGCTGGAAACACCATATATTTT. It yields the protein CAWSRAGNTIYF.

This clone occurred once. The rearrangement links TRBV11-2 to TRBJ1-5; 7 nucleotides agree with TRBD1. This CDR3 is built from 17 residues. Trimming took 2 bases from V and 0 from J; bases not matched to a gene: 7. The V gene's germline CDR1 is SGHAT and CDR2 FQNNGV. DNA for the CDR3: TGTGCCAGCAGCTTACGGGGGGACAGCTATAGCAATCAGCCCCAGCATTTT. Its protein is CASSLRGDSYSNQPQHF.

The chain has TRBV5-1 and TRBJ2-7, with 9 bases identical to TRBD1. Germline lookup yields CDR1 SGHRS and CDR2 YFSETQ. This CDR3 region has 17 residues. V shed 4 bases, J shed 6 bases, and the junction held 17 bases outside the gene matches. CDR3 coding DNA: TGCGCCAGCAGCGACAACCCTACAGGGGGCGCTTCGGGCGAGCAGTACTTC. This sequence encodes CASSDNPTGGASGEQYF. Supplemented by reference TRBV5-1 and TRBJ2-7, the full variable domain reads KAGVTQTPRYLIKTRGQQVTLSCSPISGHRSVSWYQQTPGQGLQFLFEYFSETQRNKGNFPGRFSGRQFSNSRSEMNVSTLELGDSALYLCASSDNPTGGASGEQYFGPGTRLTVT.

The chain combines TRBV4-1 with TRBJ2-1, with 7 positions matching TRBD1. The germline CDR1 and CDR2 sequences are MGHRA and YSYEKL. CDR3 length: 17 residues. With 1 base clipped from V and 8 bases from J, the junction kept 14 bases outside the gene matches. Here the CDR3 DNA reads TGCGCCAGCAGCCAAGCCAGGGGACAAAACAGGGGCTATGAGCAGTTCTTC. Encoded protein: CASSQARGQNRGYEQFF.

This chain connects TRBV28 to TRBJ1-2; 9 bases match TRBD1. CDR3 length: 15 residues. The V and J ends lost 4 bases and 7 bases, in that order; junction bases with no gene match: 10. The V gene's germline CDR1 is MDHEN and CDR2 SYDVKM. The CDR3, as DNA: TGTGCCAGCAGTTCCCCGGGACAGGGTCTGGGTGGCTACACCTTC. As protein: CASSSPGQGLGGYTF.

The chain links TRBV4-3 to TRBJ2-5; 12 bases are shared with TRBD2. Germline V gene sequence: CDR1 LGHNA, CDR2 YSLEER. V gave up 1 base and J gave up 9 bases; unmatched junction bases: 3. The CDR3 has 14 amino acids. CDR3 DNA sequence: TGCGCCAGCAGCCAAGTCCTAGCGGGAGGGCCCCAGTACTTC. This encodes CASSQVLAGGPQYF.

The chain is built from TRBV5-4 and TRBJ2-2, with D unresolved. CDR3 length equals 17 residues. V gave up 2 bases and J gave up 5 bases, with 19 bases separating them. Germline loops: CDR1 SGHNT, CDR2 YYREEE (reference sequence). CDR3 loop: CASSFDRASTVTGELFF. The CDR3, as DNA: TGTGCCAGCAGCTTTGATAGGGCTAGTACAGTAACCGGGGAGCTGTTTTTT.

Of note for this clone: An end of the junction does not agree with germline; a read error may underlie this. Other DNA sequences from this sample encode an identical CDR3 as well. The chain combines TRBV7-3 with TRBJ2-1, with 7 positions matching TRBD1. The CDR3 contains 15 residues. Looked up from germline, CDR1 is SGHTA and CDR2 is FQGTGA. CDR3 residues: CASSLTRDSYNEQFF. The CDR3 bases are TGTGCCAGCAGCCTAACCCGGGACAGCTACAATGAGCAGTTCTTC. The variable domain in full, with the rest retrieved from reference TRBV7-3 and TRBJ2-1, is GAGVSQTPSNKVTEKGKYVELRCDPISGHTALYWYRQSLGQGPEFLIYFQGTGAADDSGLPNDRFFAVRPEGSVSTLKIQRTERGDSAVYLCASSLTRDSYNEQFFGPGTRLTVL.

The rearrangement uses TRBV4-1 and TRBJ2-2; no definite D call. There are 12 residues in the CDR3. CDR1 and CDR2 from the germline V gene are MGHRA and YSYEKL. V was shortened by 6 bases and J by 5 bases, with 7 bases between the two germline ends. CDR3 sequence (DNA): TGCGCCAGCAGTAAAATGACCGGGGAGCTGTTTTTT. Translating gives CASSKMTGELFF.

The V and J genes are TRBV7-2 and TRBJ2-6; TRBD1 is a possible D gene (6 bases). V was clipped by 1 base and J by 2 bases, with 6 bases between them. The CDR3 sequence is 15 residues long. Germline CDR1 is SGHTA and CDR2 is FQGNSA. CDR3 region: CASSLEGAGANVLTF. CDR3 DNA: TGTGCCAGCAGCTTAGAGGGGGCTGGGGCCAACGTCCTGACTTTC.

The chain couples TRBV15 to TRBJ1-3; no definite D call. The CDR3 has 16 amino acids. CDR1 is LNHNV and CDR2 is YYDKDF in the germline V gene (reference sequence). Trimming took 0 bases from V and 4 from J, leaving 13 bases between them. The CDR3 reads CATSRDPGSGGNTIYF. In DNA form, the CDR3 reads TGTGCCACCAGCAGAGATCCCGGGTCGGGCGGAAACACCATATATTTT.

The rearrangement joins TRBV7-2 to TRBJ1-5; weak D call: TRBD1 (5 bases). The CDR3 is 13 amino acids. Germline V gene lookup returns CDR1 SGHTA and CDR2 FQGNSA. Trimming left V 2 bases short and J 5 bases short, with 7 bases between. CDR3 amino acids: CASSLTRDQPQHF. CDR3 DNA: TGTGCCAGCAGCTTAACCAGGGATCAGCCCCAGCATTTT.